This T cell receptor beta chain was retrieved from a study of T cells expressing NK-cell markers. The length of the CDR3 is 14 residues. Looked up from germline, CDR1 is SGHAT and CDR2 is FQNNGV. 5'RACE template switching with UMIs produced the TCR beta cDNA. TCRdb reworked the 5' RACE reads into one entry per CDR3 protein, no DNA. In all, the sample yields 140,000 or so distinct CDR3 sequences. The rearrangement links TRBV11-2 to TRBJ2-7; with no DNA, the TCRdb D assignment of TRBD1 cannot be verified. The sequence was collected from a man younger than 35 in good health. Sample: blood T cells: a sorted CD56 or NKG2C T cell subset, CD4+ or CD8+ T cells, or bulk PBMC T cells (not recorded which). This CDR3 reads CASSRTGTGNEQYF. Based on the CDR3 plus reference TRBV11-2 and TRBJ2-7, the full variable domain is EAGVAQSPRYKIIEKRQSVAFWCNPISGHATLYWYQQILGQGPKLLIQFQNNGVVDDSQLPKDRFSAERLKGVDSTLKIQPAKLEDSAVYLCASSRTGTGNEQYFGPGTRLTVT.